These 22 T cell receptor beta chains were all obtained from the same sample, sequenced in a study of cytomegalovirus exposure and HLA in healthy donors. The PCR contained 60 Vbeta and 13 Jbeta primers. Repertoires were generated with immunoSEQ multiplex PCR, while TCRdb's copy carries only in-frame clones and drops some. Of about 130,000 clones listed, 8.5% to 10% are singletons. The specimen was PBMCs. Source of these receptors: a man aged 50 to 60 in good health and CMV-seronegative.

V is TRBV28 and J is TRBJ2-5, with D possibly TRBD1 on 6 matching bases. The ends were cut back, 8 bases at V and 4 bases at J, with 17 bases in the middle. Germline V gives CDR1 MDHEN, CDR2 SYDVKM. CDR3 length: 14 residues. The CDR3 bases are TGTGCCAGCTCCAAACAGGGCGTTGGAGAGACCCAGTACTTC. Its protein is CASSKQGVGETQYF.

CDR3 sequence: CASSFRGRNSPLHF. The CDR3 region has the DNA TGTGCCAGCAGTTTTCGGGGTCGCAATTCACCCCTCCACTTT. The chain links TRBV27 to TRBJ1-6, with no clear D. The CDR3 is made up of 14 amino acids. Trimming removed 3 bases at V and 7 bases at J, with 10 bases between. From germline, CDR1 is MNHEY and CDR2 SMNVEV (reference sequence).

This chain links TRBV28 with TRBJ1-3; D may be TRBD1 (5 bases). This CDR3 contains 15 residues. Germline CDR1 reads MDHEN; CDR2 reads SYDVKM. The V end lost 2 bases, the J end lost 0 bases, and 8 bases lay between the germline ends. CDR3 loop: CASSLGGNSGNTIYF. DNA of the CDR3: TGTGCCAGCAGTTTAGGGGGGAACTCTGGAAACACCATATATTTT.

The rearrangement links TRBV25-1 to TRBJ1-1, with 7 positions matching TRBD1. V trimming: 0 bases; J trimming: 7 bases; junction bases outside the gene matches: 5. The germline V gene has CDR1 MGHDK and CDR2 SYGVNS. CDR3 length: 14 residues. CDR3 sequence reads: CASSEYGDSSEAFF. The CDR3 DNA follows: TGTGCCAGCAGTGAATATGGGGACAGTAGTGAAGCTTTCTTT. Combining the CDR3 with reference TRBV25-1 and TRBJ1-1 gives the whole variable domain EADIYQTPRYLVIGTGKKITLECSQTMGHDKMYWYQQDPGMELHLIHYSYGVNSTEKGDLSSESTVSRIRTEHFPLTLESARPSHTSQYLCASSEYGDSSEAFFGQGTRLTVV.

This CDR3 reads CAWSPRTSGSGTDTQYF. The CDR3 DNA is TGTGCCTGGAGTCCGAGGACTAGCGGGAGTGGGACAGATACGCAGTATTTT. The genes are TRBV30 and TRBJ2-3, with TRBD2 identical over 13 bases. Trimming cost V 2 bases and J 3 bases; bases outside gene matches: 8. Germline CDR1 is GTSNPN and CDR2 is SVGIG (reference sequence). This CDR3 contains 17 residues. The full variable domain, in which reference TRBV30 and TRBJ2-3 provide the parts outside the CDR3, is SQTIHQWPATLVQPVGSPLSLECTVEGTSNPNLYWYRQAAGRGLQLLFYSVGIGQISSEVPQNLSASRPQDRQFILSSKKLLLSDSGFYLCAWSPRTSGSGTDTQYFGPGTRLTVL.

This clone has just a few counts. The CDR3 nucleotides read TGCGCCAGCAGCTTGGAGCAGGGGGACTCTGGAAACACCATATATTTT. It is translated as CASSLEQGDSGNTIYF. This chain uses TRBV5-1 with TRBJ1-3, with TRBD1 identical over 7 bases. The germline CDR1 and CDR2 sequences are SGHRS and YFSETQ. Trimming removed 0 bases from V and 0 bases from J; junction bases left unmatched: 3. This CDR3 has 16 amino acids. Full variable domain (rest looked up from reference TRBV5-1 and TRBJ1-3): KAGVTQTPRYLIKTRGQQVTLSCSPISGHRSVSWYQQTPGQGLQFLFEYFSETQRNKGNFPGRFSGRQFSNSRSEMNVSTLELGDSALYLCASSLEQGDSGNTIYFGEGSWLTVV.

The CDR3 here is CASSSSGGYNEQFF. CDR3 coding DNA: TGTGCCAGCAGTTCTAGCGGGGGCTACAATGAGCAGTTCTTC. The V gene is TRBV6-5, the J gene TRBJ2-1, with 10 bases lining up with TRBD2. The CDR3 runs 14 residues. V shed 4 bases and J 3 bases; nucleotides not matched to a gene: 0. Per germline, CDR1 MNHEY and CDR2 SVGAGI.

This chain connects TRBV18 to TRBJ2-2; perhaps TRBD2 as D (6 bases). This CDR3 is built from 14 residues. Germline-derived CDR1 and CDR2 are KGHSH and LQKENI. V lost 5 bases and J lost 8, with 15 bases in between. This CDR3 reads CASSSLAAAGELFF. CDR3 DNA sequence: TGTGCCAGCTCATCCTTAGCGGCGGCGGGGGAGCTGTTTTTT.

This clone was detected only a few times. The CDR3 DNA reads TGTGCCAGCAGCTTAGTCGGAGGCTACGAGCAGTACTTC. It translates to CASSLVGGYEQYF. The chain links TRBV11-3 to TRBJ2-7; possible D gene TRBD2, 5 bases. CDR1 and CDR2 (germline): SGHNT, YENEEA. The CDR3 is made up of 13 amino acids. The V end was cut by 1 base, the J end by 3 bases, with 7 bases between.

This clone was seen a few times. The gene calls are TRBV15 and TRBJ1-5, with no clear D. V lost 1 base, J lost 3 bases, and 10 bases lay in between. The CDR3 totals 15 residues. Germline V gene sequence: CDR1 LNHNV, CDR2 YYDKDF (reference sequence). The DNA of the CDR3 is TGTGCCACCAGCAGAGTCCGAGGATTCAATCAGCCCCAGCATTTT. Its protein is CATSRVRGFNQPQHF.

V and J are TRBV5-1 and TRBJ2-6; 8 bases fit TRBD1. Germline-derived CDR1 and CDR2 are SGHRS and YFSETQ. Trimming removed 4 bases from V and 2 bases from J; junction bases left unmatched: 11. CDR3 length: 18 residues. The CDR3 DNA reads TGCGCCAGCAGCGTAGACAGGGGAGGAGGGCCTGGGGCCAACGTCCTGACTTTC. Translation: CASSVDRGGGPGANVLTF.

This rearrangement joins TRBV2 to TRBJ2-3, with D possibly TRBD2 on 6 matching bases. The ends were cut back, 6 bases at V and 5 bases at J, with 18 bases in the middle. The CDR3 runs 15 residues. CDR1 and CDR2 (germline): SNHLY, FYNNEI. CDR3 residues: CASRGDGGSGDTQYF. The DNA of the CDR3 is TGTGCCAGCAGGGGGGATGGGGGGTCAGGAGATACGCAGTATTTT.

The V call is TRBV6-1, the J call TRBJ1-5, with D perhaps TRBD1 (6 bases). The CDR3 spans 14 residues. V was pared by 6 bases and J by 6 bases, with 15 bases between. Germline-derived CDR1 and CDR2 are MNHNS and SASEGT. The CDR3 DNA sequence: TGTGCCAGCAGCGAAACAGGGATGGTTCAGCCCCAGCATTTT. Its protein product is CASSETGMVQPQHF.

The chain links TRBV30 to TRBJ2-1; 9 nucleotides match TRBD2. Per germline, CDR1 GTSNPN and CDR2 SVGIG (reference sequence). The CDR3 runs to 15 residues. The trim removed 6 bases at V and 9 bases at J, leaving 15 bases unmatched. The DNA for the CDR3 is TGTGCCTGCTCCCGGCGGCGGGGGGGTTGGGGTGAGCAGTTCTTC. This encodes CACSRRRGGWGEQFF.

This clone was found a few times. The chain links TRBV7-9 to TRBJ2-3, with 8 bases lining up with TRBD1. V shed 4 bases and J 4 bases; nucleotides not matched to a gene: 10. The germline V gene has CDR1 SEHNR and CDR2 FQNEAQ (reference sequence). This CDR3 is 16 amino acids long. The CDR3: CASSSLGQGGADTQYF. The CDR3 coding sequence is TGTGCCAGCAGCTCCCTAGGACAGGGAGGCGCAGATACGCAGTATTTT.

This clone was seen only a few times. CDR3 protein: CALGGTGSMNTEAFF. In nucleotides, the CDR3 is TGCGCCCTCGGTGGGACAGGAAGCATGAACACTGAAGCTTTCTTT. The chain has TRBV10-1 and TRBJ1-1; 8 bases align to TRBD1. Germline CDR1 is WNHNN and CDR2 is SYGVQD (reference sequence). Trimming at V came to 11 bases and at J to 0 bases, leaving 11 bases not matched to a gene. The CDR3 extends over 15 amino acids.

This clone was counted between two and nine times. The chain is built from TRBV5-1 and TRBJ2-7, with 10 bases that match TRBD1. Germline V gene sequence: CDR1 SGHRS, CDR2 YFSETQ. Unmatched junction bases numbered 4, after V lost 4 bases and J lost 3 bases. The CDR3 runs to 14 residues. The CDR3 is CASSVRDRGYEQYF. The CDR3 nucleotides are TGCGCCAGCAGCGTCCGGGACAGGGGCTACGAGCAGTACTTC. Drawing the rest from reference TRBV5-1 and TRBJ2-7, the complete variable domain is KAGVTQTPRYLIKTRGQQVTLSCSPISGHRSVSWYQQTPGQGLQFLFEYFSETQRNKGNFPGRFSGRQFSNSRSEMNVSTLELGDSALYLCASSVRDRGYEQYFGPGTRLTVT.

The chain couples TRBV7-2 to TRBJ2-5; perhaps TRBD2 as D (6 bases). Trimming cost V 1 base and J 2 bases, with 8 bases left between them. The CDR3 sequence is 14 residues long. Per the germline V gene, CDR1 is SGHTA and CDR2 is FQGNSA. CDR3 residues: CASSLVGLQETQYF. CDR3 coding DNA: TGTGCCAGCAGCTTAGTCGGACTACAAGAGACCCAGTACTTC.

This clone has only a few counts. Relative to the germline gene, one junction end is altered; a read error may explain this. The gene calls are TRBV7-7 and TRBJ2-1, with D possibly TRBD2 on 6 matching bases. Germline CDR1 reads SSHAT; CDR2 reads FNYEAQ (reference sequence). The CDR3 has 17 residues. CDR3 residues: CASSPRSGDPSYNEQFF. The CDR3 DNA is TGTGCTAGCAGCCCTAGGTCGGGGGACCCCTCCTACAATGAGCAGTTCTTC.

The table lists this clone with a few counts. The CDR3 nucleotides are TGTGCCAGCAGCTGGACTAGCGGGGGGGACACCGGGGAGCTGTTTTTT. Translated: CASSWTSGGDTGELFF. This sequence joins TRBV7-3 and TRBJ2-2, with 15 bases matching TRBD2. The V segment lost 4 bases and the J segment 3 bases; nucleotides outside the gene matches: 0. Germline V lookup: CDR1 SGHTA, CDR2 FQGTGA. This CDR3 is 16 amino acids long.

The chain carries TRBV12-2 and TRBJ2-1; the D call TRBD2 from the table was never checked on the DNA. TRBV12-2 is a pseudogene locus. This CDR3 spans 15 amino acids. CDR3 in DNA: TGTGCAAGTACCCTAGCCTCGACCCACTACAATGAGCAGTTCTTC. Protein product: CASTLASTHYNEQFF.

In its sample, this clone was seen a few times. This chain uses TRBV5-1 with TRBJ2-5; 8 bases line up with TRBD1. The CDR3 has 14 residues. The V segment lost 4 bases and the J segment 5 bases; nucleotides outside the gene matches: 7. Germline lookup yields CDR1 SGHRS and CDR2 YFSETQ. The DNA of the CDR3 is TGCGCCAGCAGCCAGGGGACAGGTTGGGAGACCCAGTACTTC. Translated, it gives CASSQGTGWETQYF.